This T cell receptor beta chain emerged from a study of shared clonotypes between healthy human individuals. Study context: Every donor yielded three CD4 naive, three CD4 memory, two CD8 naive and one CD8 memory plate.

Study-level points and caveats: With a handful of donors compared, around 5% of naive CD4 clonotypes were shared. In the sorted subsets, rarefaction showed sequencing was incomplete despite large depth.

In the case of this clone: Its antigen is currently unknown.

Recent acute infections and vaccinations were absent in the healthy HIV-negative adult donors. Profiling relied on immunoSEQ multiplex PCR, and the TCRdb table lists in-frame clones only, not all of them. This table holds a few million clones, around 92% found once. This CDR3 region has 16 residues. The germline CDR1 and CDR2 sequences are MDHEN and SYDVKM. The V and J ends lost 4 bases and 2 bases respectively, with 18 bases between them. The TCR originated in a man aged 18-30 years in good health. Some clones in this sample may be carry-over from other donors' samples. Sequencing used naive CD4+ T cells from PBMCs. Documented subset: CD45RA+ positively selected. The rearrangement joins TRBV28 to TRBJ2-7; possibly TRBD1 or TRBD2 for D (6 bases each). CDR3 nucleotide sequence: TGTGCCAGCAGTTACCCCCAATGGGGGGCAACCTACGAGCAGTACTTC. Protein sequence: CASSYPQWGATYEQYF.